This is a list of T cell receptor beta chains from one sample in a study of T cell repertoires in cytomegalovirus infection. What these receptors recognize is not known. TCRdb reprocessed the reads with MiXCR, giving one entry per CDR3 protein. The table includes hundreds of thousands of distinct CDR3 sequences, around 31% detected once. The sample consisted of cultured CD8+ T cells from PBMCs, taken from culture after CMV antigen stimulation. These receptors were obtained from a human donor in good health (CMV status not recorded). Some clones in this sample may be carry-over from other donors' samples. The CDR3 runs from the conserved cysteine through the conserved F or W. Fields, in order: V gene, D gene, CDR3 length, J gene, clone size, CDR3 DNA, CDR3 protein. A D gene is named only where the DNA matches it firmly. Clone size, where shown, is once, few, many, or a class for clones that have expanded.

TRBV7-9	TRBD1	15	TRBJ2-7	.	TGTGCCAGCAGCCCGAGACAGGGGGAAGGCGGCGAGCAGTACTTC	CASSPRQGEGGEQYF
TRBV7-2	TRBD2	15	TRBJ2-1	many	TGTGCCAGCAGCTTCATTAGCGGGGGGGACAATGAGCAGTTCTTC	CASSFISGGDNEQFF
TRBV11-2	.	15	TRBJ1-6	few	TGTGCCAGCAGCTCACCCCTAGGCGAGAATTCACCCCTCCACTTT	CASSSPLGENSPLHF
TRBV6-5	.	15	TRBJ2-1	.	TGTGCCAGCAGTTACGAAAAATCCTCCTACAATGAGCAGTTCTTC	CASSYEKSSYNEQFF
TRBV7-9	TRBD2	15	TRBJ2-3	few	TGTGCCAGCAGCCGCAGCGGGACGTTCACAGATACGCAGTATTTT	CASSRSGTFTDTQYF
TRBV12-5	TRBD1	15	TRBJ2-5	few	TGTGCTAGTGGTATATGGACAGGGGGCGTGGAGACCCAGTACTTC	CASGIWTGGVETQYF
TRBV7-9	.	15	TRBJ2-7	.	TGTGCCAACAGCCCGGTGGCGGACAGGCGGGGCGAGCAGTACTTC	CANSPVADRRGEQYF
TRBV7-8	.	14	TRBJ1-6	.	TGTGCCAGCAGTCATGACAGATACGGGTCACCCCTCCACTTT	CASSHDRYGSPLHF
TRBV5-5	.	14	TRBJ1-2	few	TGTGCCAGCAGCTCCTCTTCGGGGGCCTATGGCTACACCTTC	CASSSSSGAYGYTF
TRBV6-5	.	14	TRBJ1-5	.	TGTGCCAGCAGTTACGGCGGTGCCAATCAGCCCCAGCATTTT	CASSYGGANQPQHF
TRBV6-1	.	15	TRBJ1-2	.	TGTGCCAGCAGTGCGTGGACAGTCCAAGAGGGGGGCTACACCTTC	CASSAWTVQEGGYTF
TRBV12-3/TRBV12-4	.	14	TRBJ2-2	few	TGTGCCAGCAGTTATCATCCAGGTATCGGGGAGCTGTTTTTT	CASSYHPGIGELFF
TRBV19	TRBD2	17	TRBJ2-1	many	TGTGCCAGTAATTTCCGGTGGGCTAGCGGGGAATACAATGAGCAGTTCTTC	CASNFRWASGEYNEQFF
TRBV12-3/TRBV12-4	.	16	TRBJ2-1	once	TGTGCCAGCAGTTATTGGAGGGCCAGCTCCTACAATGAGCAGTTCTTC	CASSYWRASSYNEQFF
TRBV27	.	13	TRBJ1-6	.	TGTGCCAGCAGTTATTTGGAGAATTCATCCCTCCACTTT	CASSYLENSSLHF
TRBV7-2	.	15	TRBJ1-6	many	TGTGCCAGCGGGATGGCCGCGGGGTTTGATTCACCCCTCCACTTT	CASGMAAGFDSPLHF
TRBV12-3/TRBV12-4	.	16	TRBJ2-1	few	.	CASSSSTASSYNEQFF
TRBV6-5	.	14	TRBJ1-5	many	TGTGCCAGCAGTTACGGGGGGTCTGGTCAGCCCCAGCATTTT	CASSYGGSGQPQHF
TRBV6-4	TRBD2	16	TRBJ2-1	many	TGTGCCAGCAGTGACTCTGGGACTAGCTCCTACAATGAGCAGTTCTTC	CASSDSGTSSYNEQFF
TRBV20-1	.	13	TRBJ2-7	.	TGCAGTGCTAGACAGGGGTGGGACTACGAGCAGTACTTC	CSARQGWDYEQYF
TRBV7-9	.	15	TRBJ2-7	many	TGTGCCAGCAGCCCCCTGAAGAGGGTGCCTTACGAGCAGTACTTC	CASSPLKRVPYEQYF
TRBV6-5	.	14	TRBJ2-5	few	TGTGCCAGCAGTTACAGGGGGACCCAAGAGACCCAGTACTTC	CASSYRGTQETQYF
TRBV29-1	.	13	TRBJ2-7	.	TGCAGCGTTGTAGCCTACAACTCCTACGAGCAGTACTTC	CSVVAYNSYEQYF
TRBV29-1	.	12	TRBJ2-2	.	TGCAGCGTCGGACAGAACACCGGGGAGCTGTTTTTT	CSVGQNTGELFF
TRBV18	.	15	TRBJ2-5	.	TGTGCCAGCTCACCACCGGTAGCAGGGTTGGAGACCCAGTACTTC	CASSPPVAGLETQYF
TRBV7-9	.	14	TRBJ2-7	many	TGTGCCAGCAGCCCCCGGAGCTACTCCTACGAGCAGTACTTC	CASSPRSYSYEQYF
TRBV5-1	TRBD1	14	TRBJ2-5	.	TGCGCCAGCAGACCCGGACAGGCCCAAGAGACCCAGTACTTC	CASRPGQAQETQYF
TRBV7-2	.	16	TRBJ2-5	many	TGTGCCAGCAGCTTAGAGTTGCGGGGGCCCCAAGAGACCCAGTACTTC	CASSLELRGPQETQYF
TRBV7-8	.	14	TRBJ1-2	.	TGTGCCAGCACTAATTCGGGGGGGACGAACGGCTACACCTTC	CASTNSGGTNGYTF
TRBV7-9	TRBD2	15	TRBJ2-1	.	TGTGCCAGCAGCTGGGTGGGGGACGGCGGGGGTGAGCAGTTCTTC	CASSWVGDGGGEQFF
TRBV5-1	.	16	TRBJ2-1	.	TGCGCCAGCAGCTTGACCAGGACGGAAACCAACAATGAGCAGTTCTTC	CASSLTRTETNNEQFF
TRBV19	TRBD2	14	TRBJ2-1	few	TGTGCCAGTAGGGAGCGGGGGGCCTACAATGAGCAGTTCTTC	CASRERGAYNEQFF
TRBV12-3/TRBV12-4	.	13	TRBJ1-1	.	TGTGCCAGCAGTTATACATTCAACACTGAAGCTTTCTTT	CASSYTFNTEAFF
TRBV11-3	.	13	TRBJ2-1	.	TGTGCCAGCAGCTTTGAGACCTACAATGAGCAGTTCTTC	CASSFETYNEQFF
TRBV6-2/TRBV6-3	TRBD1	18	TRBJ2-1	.	TGTGCCAGCAGTGCATCAATCTTAACCGGGACAGGGGGCAATGAGCAGTTCTTC	CASSASILTGTGGNEQFF
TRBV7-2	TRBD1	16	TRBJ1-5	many	TGTGCCAGCAGCTCTATGGACAGGGGGATTCATCAGCCCCAGCATTTT	CASSSMDRGIHQPQHF
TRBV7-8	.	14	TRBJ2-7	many	TGTGCCAGCAGCCTCCGGGCAGACCCCTACGAGCAGTACTTC	CASSLRADPYEQYF
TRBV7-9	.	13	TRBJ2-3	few	TGTGCCAGCTTCGACGGATACACAGATACGCAGTATTTT	CASFDGYTDTQYF
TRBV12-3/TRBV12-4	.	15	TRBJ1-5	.	TGTGCCAGCAGTTTAGTCGGGGGGGCGGGTCAGCCCCAGCATTTT	CASSLVGGAGQPQHF
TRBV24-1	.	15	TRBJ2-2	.	TGTGCCACCAGTGATTTGAGTTCAGAAACCGGGGAGCTGTTTTTT	CATSDLSSETGELFF
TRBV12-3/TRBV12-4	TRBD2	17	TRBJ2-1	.	TGTGCCAGCAGTTTAATCGGGCGGCTAGCGGGCTGGAATGAGCAGTTCTTC	CASSLIGRLAGWNEQFF
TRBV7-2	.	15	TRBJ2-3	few	TGTGCCAGCAGCTTAGCTGCAGGGTACACAGATACGCAGTATTTT	CASSLAAGYTDTQYF
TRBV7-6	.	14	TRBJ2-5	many	TGTGCCAGCAGCCTTTCAGGGGGGGAAGAGACCCAGTACTTC	CASSLSGGEETQYF
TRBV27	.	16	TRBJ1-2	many	TGTGCCAGCTACTCCGGGACGCCGCTCCTCGTCTATGGCTACACCTTC	CASYSGTPLLVYGYTF
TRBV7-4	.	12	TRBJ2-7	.	TGTGCCAGCAGCCCCACGGAAGACGAGCAGTACTTC	CASSPTEDEQYF
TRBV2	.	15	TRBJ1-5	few	TGTGCCAGCAGTTTCGGGGGAGGGCTAGAGCAGCCCCAGCATTTT	CASSFGGGLEQPQHF
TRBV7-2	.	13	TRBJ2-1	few	TGTGCCAGCGGCCAAACCTCCTACAATGAGCAGTTCTTC	CASGQTSYNEQFF
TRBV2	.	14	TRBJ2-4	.	TGTGCCAGCAGGCCAGGCCCAGCCAAAAACATTCAGTACTTC	CASRPGPAKNIQYF
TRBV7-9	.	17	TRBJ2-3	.	TGTGTCAGCAGCTTCGTCCTTAGAAGCGAGAGCACAGATACGCAGTATTTT	CVSSFVLRSESTDTQYF
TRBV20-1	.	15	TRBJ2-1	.	TGCAGTGCTAGAGAGAAGTTAAGCTCCTACAATGAGCAGTTCTTC	CSAREKLSSYNEQFF
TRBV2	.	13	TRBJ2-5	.	TGTGCCAGCAGTGAAGGGTCCTTGGAGACCCAGTACTTC	CASSEGSLETQYF